This T cell receptor (beta chain) was recovered during a study of blood T cells in healthy people across ages. The second PCR ran roughly 7 to 12 cycles with a sample-barcoded 5' primer and J-beta primers. TCRdb redid the calling of the 5' RACE reads with MiXCR, one entry per CDR3 protein. Among fewer than 2 million distinct CDR3 sequences listed, roughly two fifths were seen once. CDR3 length equals 17 residues. Germline CDR1 and CDR2: DFQATT and SNEGSKA (reference sequence). V lost 0 bases and J lost 1, with 18 bases in between. This clonotype showed up just a few times. Every sample had a minimum of 7 million PBMCs isolated.

The origin of this receptor is a human donor in good health. Specimen: blood. V gene TRBV20-1 combines with J gene TRBJ1-2; possible D gene TRBD1, 6 bases. The CDR3 nucleotides read TGCAGTGCTAGAGACACCATTCAGACAGGCCTTAACTATGGCTACACCTTC. The encoded protein is CSARDTIQTGLNYGYTF.